This TCR beta chain was captured by sequencing in a study of OX40 agonist ivuxolimab in advanced cancers. Study-wide points: Among patients with partial responses at 0.1-3.0 mg/kg, clonal expansion was among the lowest.

The germline V gene encodes CDR1 MNHNY and CDR2 SVGAGI (reference sequence). V dropped 2 bases and J dropped 4; count of bases not matched to a gene: 3. The CDR3 contains 14 residues. Comment on this clone: Its antigen is not identified.

Enrollment shut out patients with autoimmune disease history or systemic immunosuppression. Here immunoSEQ multiplex PCR was the method, and the copy in TCRdb shows in-frame clones only, minus some. Here the sample spans about 74,000 clones, under 90% being singletons. Sequencing used CD4+ or CD8+ T cells sorted from blood, obtained in a trial of the OX40 agonist ivuxolimab. The rearrangement uses TRBV6-6 and TRBJ1-1, with 8 bases aligning to TRBD1. The origin of this receptor is an adult with an advanced solid tumor such as melanoma, head and neck, liver or kidney cancer. The CDR3 nucleotides read TGTGCCAGCAGTTACACAGGGGGGGGCACTGAAGCTTTCTTT. This sequence encodes CASSYTGGGTEAFF.